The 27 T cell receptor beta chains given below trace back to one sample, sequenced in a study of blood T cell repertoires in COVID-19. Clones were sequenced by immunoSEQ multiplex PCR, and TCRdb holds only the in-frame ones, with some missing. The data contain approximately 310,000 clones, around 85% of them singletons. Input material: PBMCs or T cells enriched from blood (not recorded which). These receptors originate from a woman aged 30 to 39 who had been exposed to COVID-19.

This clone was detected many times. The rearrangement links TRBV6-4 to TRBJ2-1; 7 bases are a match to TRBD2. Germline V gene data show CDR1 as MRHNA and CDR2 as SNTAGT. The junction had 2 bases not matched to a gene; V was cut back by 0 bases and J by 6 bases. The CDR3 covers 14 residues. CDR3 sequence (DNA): TGTGCCAGCAGTGACTCGACTAGCCCCAATGAGCAGTTCTTC. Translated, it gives CASSDSTSPNEQFF.

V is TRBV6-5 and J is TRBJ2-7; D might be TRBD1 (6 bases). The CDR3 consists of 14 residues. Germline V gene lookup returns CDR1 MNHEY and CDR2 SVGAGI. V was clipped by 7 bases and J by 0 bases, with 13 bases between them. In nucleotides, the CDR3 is TGTGCCAGCACCGGGACACCCCTCTCCTACGAGCAGTACTTC. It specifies CASTGTPLSYEQYF.

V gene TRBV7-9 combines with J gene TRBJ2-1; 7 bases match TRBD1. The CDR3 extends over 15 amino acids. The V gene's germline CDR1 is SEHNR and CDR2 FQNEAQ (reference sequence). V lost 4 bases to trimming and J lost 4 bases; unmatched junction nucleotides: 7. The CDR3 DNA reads TGTGCCAGCAGCTCCCCGGGACAGAGATACAATGAGCAGTTCTTC. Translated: CASSSPGQRYNEQFF.

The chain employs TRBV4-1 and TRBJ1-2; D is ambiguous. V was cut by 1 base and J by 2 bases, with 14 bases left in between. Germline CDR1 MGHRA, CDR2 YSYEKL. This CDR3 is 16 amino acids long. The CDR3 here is CASSQGIRDTNYGYTF. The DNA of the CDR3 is TGCGCCAGCAGCCAAGGAATTAGAGACACCAACTATGGCTACACCTTC.

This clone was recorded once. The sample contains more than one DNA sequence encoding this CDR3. The CDR3 region has the DNA TGTGCCAGCAGTTCCAGTCCCGGGACAGGGGGCCCCCAGCCCCAGCATTTT. The encoded protein is CASSSSPGTGGPQPQHF. The V call is TRBV27, the J call TRBJ1-5; 12 bases match TRBD1. The V gene's germline CDR1 is MNHEY and CDR2 SMNVEV (reference sequence). Trimming cost V 4 bases and J 7 bases; bases outside gene matches: 11. The CDR3 contains 17 residues.

The CDR3 reads CASSQPKAGESEDCGYTF. The CDR3 DNA reads TGTGCCAGCAGCCAGCCGAAAGCGGGGGAATCGGAAGACTGTGGCTACACCTTC. The V gene is TRBV3-1 (or the pseudogene TRBV3-2), the J gene TRBJ1-2; tentative D call: TRBD1 (5 bases). This CDR3 has 18 residues. Per germline, CDR1 LGHDT and CDR2 YNNKEL (reference sequence). V lost 3 bases and J 7 bases, leaving 27 bases between the germline ends.

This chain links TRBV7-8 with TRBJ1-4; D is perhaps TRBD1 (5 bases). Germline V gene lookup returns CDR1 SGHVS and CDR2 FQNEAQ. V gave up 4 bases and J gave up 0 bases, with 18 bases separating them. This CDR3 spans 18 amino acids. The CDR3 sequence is CASSSILSIQATNEKLFF. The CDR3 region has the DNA TGTGCCAGCAGCTCTATACTGTCAATACAGGCAACTAATGAAAAACTGTTTTTT.

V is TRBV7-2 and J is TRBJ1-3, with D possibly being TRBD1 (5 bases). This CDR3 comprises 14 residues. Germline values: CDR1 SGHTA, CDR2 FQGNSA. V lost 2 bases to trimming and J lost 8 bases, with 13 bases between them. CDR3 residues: CASSLFRERDTIYF. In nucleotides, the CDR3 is TGTGCCAGCAGCTTATTCAGGGAACGGGACACCATATATTTT. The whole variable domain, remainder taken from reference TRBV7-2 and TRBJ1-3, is GAGVSQSPSNKVTEKGKDVELRCDPISGHTALYWYRQSLGQGLEFLIYFQGNSAPDKSGLPSDRFSAERTGGSVSTLTIQRTQQEDSAVYLCASSLFRERDTIYFGEGSWLTVV.

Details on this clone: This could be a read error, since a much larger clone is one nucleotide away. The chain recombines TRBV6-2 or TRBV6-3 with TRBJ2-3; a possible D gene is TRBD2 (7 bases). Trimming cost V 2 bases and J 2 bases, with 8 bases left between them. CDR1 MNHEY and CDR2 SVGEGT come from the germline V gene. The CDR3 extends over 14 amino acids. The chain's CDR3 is CASSYGGATDTQYF. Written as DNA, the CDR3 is TGTGCCAGCAGTTACGGGGGGGCCACAGATACGCAGTATTTT.

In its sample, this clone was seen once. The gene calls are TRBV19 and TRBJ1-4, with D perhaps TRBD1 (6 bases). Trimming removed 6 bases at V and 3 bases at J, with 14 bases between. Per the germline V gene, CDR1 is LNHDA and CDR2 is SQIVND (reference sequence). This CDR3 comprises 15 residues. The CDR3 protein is CASRGIQGPNEKLFF. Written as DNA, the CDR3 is TGTGCCAGTAGGGGAATCCAGGGGCCTAATGAAAAACTGTTTTTT.

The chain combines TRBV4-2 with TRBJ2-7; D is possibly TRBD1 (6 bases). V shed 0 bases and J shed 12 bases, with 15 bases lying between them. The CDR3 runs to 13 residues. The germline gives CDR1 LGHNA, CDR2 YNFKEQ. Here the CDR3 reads CASSQDSTGPPYF. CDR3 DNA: TGTGCCAGCAGCCAAGATTCTACAGGGCCCCCGTACTTC.

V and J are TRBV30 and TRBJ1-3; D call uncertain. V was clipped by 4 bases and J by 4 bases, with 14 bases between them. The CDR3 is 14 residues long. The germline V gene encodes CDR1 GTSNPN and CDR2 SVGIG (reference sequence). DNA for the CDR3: TGTGCCTGGATGGGGAGGTTAACAGGAAACACCATATATTTT. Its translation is CAWMGRLTGNTIYF.

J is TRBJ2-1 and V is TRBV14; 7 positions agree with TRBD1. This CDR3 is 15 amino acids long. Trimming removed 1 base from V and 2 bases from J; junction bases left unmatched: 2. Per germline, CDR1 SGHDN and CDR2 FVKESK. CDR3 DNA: TGTGCCAGCAGCCAAGTTGGGACAGCCTACAATGAGCAGTTCTTC. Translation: CASSQVGTAYNEQFF.

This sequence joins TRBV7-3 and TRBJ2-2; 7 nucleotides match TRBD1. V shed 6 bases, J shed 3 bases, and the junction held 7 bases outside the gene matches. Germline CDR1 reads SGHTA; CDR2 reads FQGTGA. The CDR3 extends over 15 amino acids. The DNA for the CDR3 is TGTGCCAGCAGGTCCGACAGGGAGCACACCGGGGAGCTGTTTTTT. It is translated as CASRSDREHTGELFF.

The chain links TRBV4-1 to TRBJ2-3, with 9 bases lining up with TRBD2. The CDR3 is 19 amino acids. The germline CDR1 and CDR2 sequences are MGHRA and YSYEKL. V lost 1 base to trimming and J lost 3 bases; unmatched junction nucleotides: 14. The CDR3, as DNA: TGCGCCAGCAGCCAAGCCCCTAGCGGGGCGGGAGGTTTTACAGATACGCAGTATTTT. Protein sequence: CASSQAPSGAGGFTDTQYF.

CDR3: CASSLGGPLNTGELFF. CDR3 sequence (DNA): TGTGCCAGCAGCTTAGGAGGGCCCCTGAACACCGGGGAGCTGTTTTTT. The V and J genes are TRBV7-9 and TRBJ2-2; TRBD2 might be the D (5 bases). The V and J ends lost 1 base and 1 base respectively, with 10 bases between them. CDR3 length: 16 residues. Per germline, CDR1 SEHNR and CDR2 FQNEAQ (reference sequence).

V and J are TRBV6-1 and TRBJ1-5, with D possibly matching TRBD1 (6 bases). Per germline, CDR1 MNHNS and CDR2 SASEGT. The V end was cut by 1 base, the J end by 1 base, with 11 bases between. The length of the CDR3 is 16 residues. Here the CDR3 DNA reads TGTGCCAGCAGTGAAGACCACAGGGCAAGCAATCAGCCCCAGCATTTT. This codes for CASSEDHRASNQPQHF.

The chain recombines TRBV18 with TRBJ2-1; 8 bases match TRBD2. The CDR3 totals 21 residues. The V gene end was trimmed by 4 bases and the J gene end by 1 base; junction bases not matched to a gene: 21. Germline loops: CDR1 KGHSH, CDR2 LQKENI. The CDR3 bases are TGTGCCAGCTCACGTCGCATTAGTGCGGGGGGCCGGAATGGATCCTACAATGAGCAGTTCTTC. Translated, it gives CASSRRISAGGRNGSYNEQFF.

This chain's CDR3 is CASIDQGGSNQPQHF. In nucleotides, the CDR3 is TGTGCCAGTATTGATCAGGGTGGGAGCAATCAGCCCCAGCATTTT. This chain uses TRBV19 with TRBJ1-5; perhaps TRBD1 as D (5 bases). V was pared by 7 bases and J by 1 base, with 14 bases between. Germline CDR1 is LNHDA and CDR2 is SQIVND (reference sequence). The CDR3 totals 15 residues.

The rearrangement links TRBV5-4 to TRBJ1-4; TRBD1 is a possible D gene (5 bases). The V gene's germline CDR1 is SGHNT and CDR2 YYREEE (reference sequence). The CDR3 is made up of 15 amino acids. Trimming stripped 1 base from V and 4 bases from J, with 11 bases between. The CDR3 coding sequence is TGTGCCAGCAGCTTGTCAGGGATGGTTAATGAAAAACTGTTTTTT. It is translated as CASSLSGMVNEKLFF.

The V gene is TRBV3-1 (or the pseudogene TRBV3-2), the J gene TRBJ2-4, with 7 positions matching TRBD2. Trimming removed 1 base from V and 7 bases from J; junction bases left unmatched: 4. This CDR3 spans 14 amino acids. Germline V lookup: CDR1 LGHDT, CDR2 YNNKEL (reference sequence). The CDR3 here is CASSQGSGGNIQYF. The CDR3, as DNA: TGTGCCAGCAGCCAAGGGTCGGGGGGTAACATTCAGTACTTC.

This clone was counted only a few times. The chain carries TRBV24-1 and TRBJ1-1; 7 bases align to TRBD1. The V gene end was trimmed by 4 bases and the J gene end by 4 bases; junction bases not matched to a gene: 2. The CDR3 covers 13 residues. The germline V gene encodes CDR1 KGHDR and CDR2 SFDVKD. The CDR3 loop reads CATSEGGGTEAFF. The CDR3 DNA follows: TGTGCCACCAGTGAAGGGGGCGGCACTGAAGCTTTCTTT.

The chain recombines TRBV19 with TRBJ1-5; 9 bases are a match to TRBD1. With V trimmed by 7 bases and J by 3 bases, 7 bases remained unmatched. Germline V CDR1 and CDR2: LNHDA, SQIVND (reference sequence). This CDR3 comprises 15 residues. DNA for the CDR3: TGTGCCAGTAACTTGGGACAGGGCAACAATCAGCCCCAGCATTTT. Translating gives CASNLGQGNNQPQHF.

The CDR3 DNA follows: TGTGCCAGCAGCAGTTTTCGGAACACCATATATTTT. Amino acid sequence: CASSSFRNTIYF. The chain employs TRBV3-1 (or the pseudogene TRBV3-2) and TRBJ1-3, with D uncertain. The V end was cut by 5 bases, the J end by 7 bases, with 9 bases between. CDR1 is LGHDT, CDR2 YNNKEL, per germline (reference sequence). This CDR3 has 12 amino acids.

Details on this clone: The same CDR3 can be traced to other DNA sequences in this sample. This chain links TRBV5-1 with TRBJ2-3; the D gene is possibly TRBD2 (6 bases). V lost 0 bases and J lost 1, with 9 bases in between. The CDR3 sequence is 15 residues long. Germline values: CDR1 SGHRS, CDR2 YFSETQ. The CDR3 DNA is TGCGCCAGCAGCTTGGGCGGCGGGGGCACAGATACGCAGTATTTT. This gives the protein CASSLGGGGTDTQYF.

The CDR3: CASSSSGGRDTQYF. CDR3 nucleotide sequence: TGCGCCAGCAGTTCTAGCGGGGGGAGAGATACGCAGTATTTT. The chain couples TRBV4-1 to TRBJ2-3, with TRBD2 identical over 11 bases. CDR1 and CDR2 (germline): MGHRA, YSYEKL. The CDR3 totals 14 residues. J was trimmed by 5 bases and V by 6 bases; bases with no gene match: 4.

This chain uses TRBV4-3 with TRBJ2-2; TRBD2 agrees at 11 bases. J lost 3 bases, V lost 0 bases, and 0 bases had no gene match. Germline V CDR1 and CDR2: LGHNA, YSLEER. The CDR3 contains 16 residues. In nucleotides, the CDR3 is TGCGCCAGCAGCCAAGAACTAGCGGGGGACACCGGGGAGCTGTTTTTT. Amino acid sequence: CASSQELAGDTGELFF.